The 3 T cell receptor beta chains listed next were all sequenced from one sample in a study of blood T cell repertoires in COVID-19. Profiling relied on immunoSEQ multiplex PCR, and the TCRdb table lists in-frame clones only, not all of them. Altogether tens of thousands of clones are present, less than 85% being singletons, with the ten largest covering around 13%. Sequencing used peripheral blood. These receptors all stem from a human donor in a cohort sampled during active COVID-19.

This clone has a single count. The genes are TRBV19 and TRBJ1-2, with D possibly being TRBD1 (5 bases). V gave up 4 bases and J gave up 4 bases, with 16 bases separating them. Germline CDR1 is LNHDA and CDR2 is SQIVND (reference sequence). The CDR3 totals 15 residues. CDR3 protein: CASSTTQTEVYGYTF. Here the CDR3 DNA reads TGTGCCAGTAGTACGACCCAGACAGAGGTCTATGGCTACACCTTC.

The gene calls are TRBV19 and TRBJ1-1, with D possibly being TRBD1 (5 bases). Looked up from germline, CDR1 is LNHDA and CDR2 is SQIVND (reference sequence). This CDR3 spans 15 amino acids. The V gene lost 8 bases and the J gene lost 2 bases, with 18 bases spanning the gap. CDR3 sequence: CASFIGRTPNTEAFF. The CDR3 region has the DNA TGTGCCAGTTTTATTGGGCGGACACCAAACACTGAAGCTTTCTTT.

CDR3 amino acids: CASTPGLEGGQPQHF. The CDR3 bases are TGTGCCAGCACTCCCGGGCTAGAGGGAGGCCAGCCCCAGCATTTT. The chain carries TRBV7-8 and TRBJ1-5; D not resolved. V was shortened by 7 bases and J by 7 bases, with 20 bases between the two germline ends. Germline V lookup: CDR1 SGHVS, CDR2 FQNEAQ. CDR3 size: 15 residues.